These T cell receptor beta chains were read from a single sample in a study of T cells in tuberculosis. The method was immunoSEQ multiplex PCR; TCRdb's version includes in-frame clones alone and lacks a portion of them. The data contain 55,000 to 70,000 clones, around 81% of them singletons. Material for sequencing was CD1b-GMM tetramer-negative cells sorted from PBMCs. Receptors originate from an adult woman with latent tuberculosis. CDR3s include the opening cysteine and the closing phenylalanine or tryptophan. A D gene is named only where the DNA matches it firmly. Expanded clones are given a class, and other clones once, few, many or no size at all.

j_gene: TRBJ2-7; len: 17; abundance: NA; d_gene: NA; v_gene: TRBV11-3; CDR3nt: TGTGCCAGCAGCTTAGATCTACGGACTCCCTTCCTACTCGAGCAGTACTTC; CDR3aa: CASSLDLRTPFLLEQYF
j_gene: TRBJ1-5; len: 15; abundance: NA; d_gene: TRBD1; v_gene: TRBV5-1; CDR3nt: TGCGCCAGCAGCTCCGGAGACAGGGAAAGCCAGCCCCAGCATTTT; CDR3aa: CASSSGDRESQPQHF
j_gene: TRBJ2-2; len: 14; abundance: few; d_gene: NA; v_gene: TRBV6-5; CDR3nt: TGTGCCAGCAGCTACACAAGAGGGTTGGGGGAGCTGTTTTTT; CDR3aa: CASSYTRGLGELFF
j_gene: TRBJ2-3; len: 15; abundance: NA; d_gene: TRBD1; v_gene: TRBV5-1; CDR3nt: TGCGCCAGCAGCTTGTCGGACAGGGGCACAGATACGCAGTATTTT; CDR3aa: CASSLSDRGTDTQYF
j_gene: TRBJ2-7; len: 14; abundance: NA; d_gene: NA; v_gene: TRBV9; CDR3nt: TGTGCCAGCAGCGTAGAAGCAGGGATCAACGAGCAGTACTTC; CDR3aa: CASSVEAGINEQYF
j_gene: TRBJ2-5; len: 16; abundance: few; d_gene: NA; v_gene: TRBV7-9; CDR3nt: TGTGCCAGCAGCTTACGGGATCTAGGAGCGGATAAGACCCAGTACTTC; CDR3aa: CASSLRDLGADKTQYF
j_gene: TRBJ1-2; len: 14; abundance: NA; d_gene: NA; v_gene: TRBV13; CDR3nt: TGTGCCAGCAGCTTAGGCCTCAAGGCGGAGGGTTACACCTTC; CDR3aa: CASSLGLKAEGYTF
j_gene: TRBJ2-2; len: 18; abundance: NA; d_gene: NA; v_gene: TRBV7-6; CDR3nt: TGTGCCAGCAGCTTAGGACGACCCCCGGAGGCGAACACCGGGGAGCTGTTTTTT; CDR3aa: CASSLGRPPEANTGELFF
j_gene: TRBJ2-5; len: 11; abundance: NA; d_gene: NA; v_gene: TRBV7-9; CDR3nt: TGTGCCAGCAGCTCCAGGGAGACCCAGTACTTC; CDR3aa: CASSSRETQYF
j_gene: TRBJ2-7; len: 15; abundance: NA; d_gene: NA; v_gene: TRBV5-1; CDR3nt: TGCGCCAGCAGCACGGACGGGAACGGGGGCTACGAGCAGTACTTC; CDR3aa: CASSTDGNGGYEQYF
j_gene: TRBJ2-2; len: 15; abundance: NA; d_gene: NA; v_gene: TRBV7-2; CDR3nt: TGTGCCAGCAGCCGTCGGAGTCGGGGCACCGGGGAGCTGTTTTTT; CDR3aa: CASSRRSRGTGELFF
j_gene: TRBJ2-7; len: 15; abundance: NA; d_gene: TRBD2; v_gene: TRBV27; CDR3nt: TGTGCCAGCCAGAGGGCGGGGGGCAAGACCTACGAGCAGTACTTC; CDR3aa: CASQRAGGKTYEQYF
j_gene: TRBJ2-7; len: 14; abundance: NA; d_gene: NA; v_gene: TRBV18; CDR3nt: TGTGCCAGCTCACCGGGACTGTCAGGCGACGAGCAGTACTTC; CDR3aa: CASSPGLSGDEQYF
j_gene: TRBJ1-6; len: 20; abundance: NA; d_gene: NA; v_gene: TRBV28; CDR3nt: TGTGCCAGCAGTTTGCCTCAAGGTTTCTTAGGGAGCTCCTATAATTCACCCCTCCACTTT; CDR3aa: CASSLPQGFLGSSYNSPLHF
j_gene: TRBJ1-2; len: 13; abundance: NA; d_gene: NA; v_gene: TRBV28; CDR3nt: TGTGCCAGCAGCACAGCTAACTCATATGGCTACACCTTC; CDR3aa: CASSTANSYGYTF
j_gene: TRBJ2-7; len: 16; abundance: NA; d_gene: TRBD1; v_gene: TRBV5-4; CDR3nt: TGTGCCAGCAGCGTGGGTGGAGGGACAGGGGGTAACGAGCAGTACTTC; CDR3aa: CASSVGGGTGGNEQYF
j_gene: TRBJ2-7; len: 13; abundance: NA; d_gene: TRBD2; v_gene: TRBV6-5; CDR3nt: TGTGCCGCAAGACTAGCGGGAGGGGACGAGCAGTACTTC; CDR3aa: CAARLAGGDEQYF
j_gene: TRBJ1-1; len: 16; abundance: NA; d_gene: TRBD1; v_gene: TRBV7-9; CDR3nt: TGTGCCAGCAGCGCAAGCGGTGGACAGGGATACACTGAAGCTTTCTTT; CDR3aa: CASSASGGQGYTEAFF
j_gene: TRBJ2-7; len: 12; abundance: NA; d_gene: NA; v_gene: TRBV6-1; CDR3nt: TGTGCCAGCAGTTCAGGGTACTACGAGCAGTACTTC; CDR3aa: CASSSGYYEQYF
j_gene: TRBJ1-1; len: 15; abundance: NA; d_gene: NA; v_gene: TRBV7-2; CDR3nt: TGTGCCAGCAGCCCCCAGCCCAGGGCGAGCACTGAAGCTTTCTTT; CDR3aa: CASSPQPRASTEAFF
j_gene: TRBJ2-4; len: 19; abundance: NA; d_gene: NA; v_gene: TRBV7-8; CDR3nt: TGTGCCAGCAGCTTATCGGGGGGCAGCCCTGGCCTAGCCAAAAACATTCAGTACTTC; CDR3aa: CASSLSGGSPGLAKNIQYF
j_gene: TRBJ2-7; len: 12; abundance: NA; d_gene: NA; v_gene: TRBV7-2; CDR3nt: TGTGCCAGCAGCTTAAGCAGGGACGAGCAGTACTTC; CDR3aa: CASSLSRDEQYF
j_gene: TRBJ1-1; len: 12; abundance: NA; d_gene: NA; v_gene: TRBV28; CDR3nt: TGTGCCAGTGTTGAGTCGAACACTGAAGCTTTCTTT; CDR3aa: CASVESNTEAFF
j_gene: TRBJ2-7; len: 14; abundance: NA; d_gene: TRBD1; v_gene: TRBV9; CDR3nt: TGTGCCAGCAGCGTCGAGGGACAGGGACGAGAGCAGTACTTC; CDR3aa: CASSVEGQGREQYF
j_gene: TRBJ1-2; len: 15; abundance: NA; d_gene: TRBD1; v_gene: TRBV7-9; CDR3nt: TGTGCCAGCAGCTTGGGGGACAGATCGCGTGATGGCTACACCTTC; CDR3aa: CASSLGDRSRDGYTF
j_gene: TRBJ2-5; len: 11; abundance: NA; d_gene: TRBD1; v_gene: TRBV6-1; CDR3nt: TGTGCCAGCAGAATGGGACAGGGCAAGTACTTC; CDR3aa: CASRMGQGKYF
j_gene: TRBJ2-7; len: 15; abundance: NA; d_gene: NA; v_gene: TRBV9; CDR3nt: TGTGCCAGCAGCGTAGCTTCGGGTTACTCCTACGAGCAGTACTTC; CDR3aa: CASSVASGYSYEQYF
j_gene: TRBJ2-1; len: 19; abundance: few; d_gene: TRBD1; v_gene: TRBV5-6; CDR3nt: TGTGCCAGCAGCTTGGGGACCGACAGGGATCGTACGTCCTACAATGAGCAGTTCTTC; CDR3aa: CASSLGTDRDRTSYNEQFF
j_gene: TRBJ1-6; len: 19; abundance: NA; d_gene: NA; v_gene: TRBV21-1; CDR3nt: TGTGCCAGCAGCCCCCCTATGGGTCTCACTAGCTCCTATAATTCACCCCTCCACTTT; CDR3aa: CASSPPMGLTSSYNSPLHF
j_gene: TRBJ2-1; len: 18; abundance: NA; d_gene: NA; v_gene: TRBV7-8; CDR3nt: TGTGCCAGCAGCTTAGTAGTCCAGCGGGCGCCGAACTACAATGAGCAGTTCTTC; CDR3aa: CASSLVVQRAPNYNEQFF
j_gene: TRBJ2-1; len: 17; abundance: NA; d_gene: TRBD2; v_gene: TRBV7-2; CDR3nt: TGTGCCAGCAGTTCATTGAATGGACTAGCGGGGAGCAATGAGCAGTTCTTC; CDR3aa: CASSSLNGLAGSNEQFF
j_gene: TRBJ2-7; len: 17; abundance: once; d_gene: TRBD2; v_gene: TRBV28; CDR3nt: TGTGCCAGCAGTCCCCTGAAAAGCGGGGGAACTACCTACGAGCAGTACTTC; CDR3aa: CASSPLKSGGTTYEQYF
j_gene: TRBJ2-2; len: 16; abundance: once; d_gene: NA; v_gene: TRBV7-2; CDR3nt: TGTGCCAGCAGCCCCACCCCCCCGGTAGCACCCGGGGAGCTGTTTTTT; CDR3aa: CASSPTPPVAPGELFF
j_gene: TRBJ2-1; len: 15; abundance: NA; d_gene: TRBD2; v_gene: TRBV28; CDR3nt: TGTGCCAGCAGTACACCTCCCCCAGCGGGGGAACGGCAGTTCTTC; CDR3aa: CASSTPPPAGERQFF
j_gene: TRBJ2-1; len: 12; abundance: NA; d_gene: NA; v_gene: TRBV12-5; CDR3nt: TGTGCTAGTGGTTTAGGGAGCAGTGAGCAGTTCTTC; CDR3aa: CASGLGSSEQFF
j_gene: TRBJ2-7; len: 16; abundance: NA; d_gene: TRBD2; v_gene: TRBV6-1; CDR3nt: TGTGCCAGCAGTGAAGAATTCCTAGCGGGAGGCTACGAGCAGTACTTC; CDR3aa: CASSEEFLAGGYEQYF